This T cell receptor beta chain was found in a study of cytotoxic CD8 clonotypes in ibrutinib-treated CLL. Study in general: Samples showed on average approximately 270,000 productive templates and 80,000 to 100,000 productive rearrangements. Study-level findings and limits: The public clonotypes identified were infrequent and showed contraction or stability on treatment. There were differences in sampling times between sustained-remission and progressing patients. Baseline clonality exceeded age-matched healthy donors and tracked circulating CD8+ T-cell counts.

Repertoires were generated with immunoSEQ multiplex PCR, while TCRdb's copy carries only in-frame clones and drops some. Among approximately 130,000 clones listed, 84% were seen once. Details on this clone: Its antigen is still unknown.

Germline V gene data show CDR1 as GTSNPN and CDR2 as SVGIG (reference sequence). This CDR3 region has 11 residues. Trimming stripped 2 bases from V and 3 bases from J, with 1 base between. The sequences come from PBMCs, collected after 24 months of ibrutinib treatment. The rearrangement links TRBV30 to TRBJ2-2; no clear D gene. The sequence derives from a human donor with chronic lymphocytic leukemia. As DNA, the CDR3 is TGTGCCTGGAGTCACACCGGGGAGCTGTTTTTT. Protein product: CAWSHTGELFF.